Each of the 20 T cell receptor beta chains below was sequenced from the same sample in a study of blood T cell repertoires in COVID-19. Measured with immunoSEQ multiplex PCR; TCRdb has only the in-frame clones, and not every one. The sample shows around 290,000 clones, 75% to 95% of them seen only once. Specimen: PBMCs or T cells enriched from blood (not recorded which). The receptors shown here come from a woman between 25 and 40 years old who had recovered from COVID-19.

J is TRBJ1-6 and V is TRBV9, with 7 bases that match TRBD1. Trimming cost V 3 bases and J 7 bases; bases outside gene matches: 4. CDR1 is SGDLS, CDR2 YYNGEE, per germline. The CDR3 runs to 14 residues. CDR3 residues: CASSEGGENSPLHF. CDR3 DNA sequence: TGTGCCAGCAGCGAAGGGGGCGAAAATTCACCCCTCCACTTT. Filled out from reference TRBV9 and TRBJ1-6, the complete variable domain reads DSGVTQTPKHLITATGQRVTLRCSPRSGDLSVYWYQQSLDQGLQFLIQYYNGEERAKGNILERFSAQQFPDLHSELNLSSLELGDSALYFCASSEGGENSPLHFGNGTRLTVT.

The chain joins TRBV28 to TRBJ2-3, with D possibly being TRBD2 (5 bases). The CDR3 is 13 residues long. Per the germline V gene, CDR1 is MDHEN and CDR2 is SYDVKM. With 8 bases removed from V and 0 bases from J, the gap between germline ends came to 9 bases. The CDR3 DNA sequence: TGTGCCAGCGGGGAGATGAGCACAGATACGCAGTATTTT. Translation gives CASGEMSTDTQYF.

The chain combines TRBV2 with TRBJ2-7; D perhaps matches TRBD1 (5 bases). The V end lost 3 bases, the J end lost 1 base, and 13 bases lay between the germline ends. CDR1 is SNHLY, CDR2 FYNNEI, per germline. The CDR3 covers 15 residues. The CDR3 loop reads CASSEVLRQSYEQYF. CDR3 coding DNA: TGTGCCAGCAGTGAGGTACTAAGACAGTCCTACGAGCAGTACTTC.

The V gene is TRBV7-3, the J gene TRBJ1-1; 7 bases fit TRBD1. Germline-derived CDR1 and CDR2 are SGHTA and FQGTGA. V trimming: 0 bases; J trimming: 0 bases; junction bases outside the gene matches: 4. This CDR3 is built from 16 residues. The CDR3 coding sequence is TGTGCCAGCAGCTTAACCGGGACAGTCGTGAACACTGAAGCTTTCTTT. This encodes CASSLTGTVVNTEAFF.

This chain uses TRBV30 with TRBJ1-5, with 8 bases aligning to TRBD1. Losses at the gene ends were 5 bases for V and 4 bases for J; bases not matched to a gene: 7. The CDR3 spans 14 residues. In germline, CDR1 is GTSNPN, CDR2 SVGIG (reference sequence). The CDR3 sequence is CAWRPTGENQPQHF. CDR3 nucleotide sequence: TGTGCCTGGCGGCCGACAGGGGAGAATCAGCCCCAGCATTTT.

V and J are TRBV7-6 and TRBJ2-2, with D unclear. The CDR3 loop spans 16 amino acids. In germline, CDR1 is SGHVS, CDR2 FNYEAQ. Trimming left V 1 base short and J 1 base short, with 10 bases between. The CDR3 is CASSLVSSVNTGELFF. The CDR3 nucleotides read TGTGCCAGCAGCTTAGTTTCCAGCGTGAACACCGGGGAGCTGTTTTTT.

This chain uses TRBV5-1 with TRBJ2-2; possible D gene TRBD2, 6 bases. CDR1 is SGHRS, CDR2 YFSETQ, per germline. V dropped 0 bases and J dropped 4 bases, with 10 bases sitting between them. The CDR3 extends over 15 amino acids. The CDR3: CASSLALATTGELFF. The CDR3, as DNA: TGCGCCAGCAGCTTGGCACTAGCAACCACCGGGGAGCTGTTTTTT.

The chain is built from TRBV7-9 and TRBJ1-4, with 7 bases identical to TRBD1. The trim removed 4 bases at V and 0 bases at J, leaving 11 bases unmatched. The length of the CDR3 is 18 residues. Germline CDR1 is SEHNR and CDR2 is FQNEAQ (reference sequence). CDR3 residues: CASSSSHYGTATNEKLFF. The CDR3 coding sequence is TGTGCCAGCAGCTCGTCTCATTACGGGACAGCAACTAATGAAAAACTGTTTTTT.

The chain couples TRBV19 to TRBJ2-1; possible D gene TRBD2, 5 bases. Germline lookup yields CDR1 LNHDA and CDR2 SQIVND (reference sequence). The V end was cut by 6 bases, the J end by 9 bases, with 21 bases between. This CDR3 contains 15 residues. In DNA, the CDR3 is TGTGCCAGTAGCTTCCTCCGGGCGGGTAATGTTGAGCAGTTCTTC. It yields the protein CASSFLRAGNVEQFF.

This chain joins TRBV20-1 and TRBJ2-3; D is perhaps TRBD2 (5 bases). Germline V lookup: CDR1 DFQATT, CDR2 SNEGSKA (reference sequence). There are 13 residues in the CDR3. Between the trimmed V and J ends, which lost 3 bases and 1 base, there was a span of 8 bases. The CDR3 region is CSASGGRTDTQYF. For the CDR3, the DNA is TGCAGTGCTAGTGGAGGCCGCACAGATACGCAGTATTTT.

The genes are TRBV3-1 (or the pseudogene TRBV3-2) and TRBJ2-3; 9 bases map to TRBD2. The germline V gene encodes CDR1 LGHDT and CDR2 YNNKEL (reference sequence). Unmatched junction bases numbered 3, after V lost 8 bases and J lost 0 bases. This CDR3 is built from 14 residues. The CDR3 nucleotides read TGTGCCAGCCGCACTAGCGGGAGCACAGATACGCAGTATTTT. Amino acids: CASRTSGSTDTQYF.

The chain is built from TRBV18 and TRBJ2-5, with TRBD1 identical over 7 bases. Trimming at V came to 0 bases and at J to 2 bases, leaving 3 bases not matched to a gene. The germline gives CDR1 KGHSH, CDR2 LQKENI. This CDR3 is 15 amino acids long. The CDR3 sequence: CASSPPGQRQETQYF. In nucleotides, the CDR3 is TGTGCCAGCTCACCACCGGGACAGAGACAAGAGACCCAGTACTTC.

The chain carries TRBV10-3 and TRBJ1-1; TRBD1 is a possible D gene (6 bases). Germline V gene sequence: CDR1 ENHRY, CDR2 SYGVKD. The CDR3 has 14 residues. Trimming removed 0 bases at V and 4 bases at J, with 9 bases between. The CDR3 loop reads CAISESQGSTEAFF. CDR3 nucleotides: TGTGCCATCAGTGAGTCCCAGGGGAGCACTGAAGCTTTCTTT.

The V call is TRBV3-1 (or the pseudogene TRBV3-2), the J call TRBJ1-3; D possibly corresponds to TRBD1 (5 bases). The CDR3 runs 14 residues. Trimming removed 6 bases from V and 1 base from J, with 10 bases in between. Germline assignment: CDR1 LGHDT and CDR2 YNNKEL (reference sequence). The CDR3 sequence: CASSWGGSGNTIYF. The DNA of the CDR3 is TGTGCCAGCAGTTGGGGGGGTTCTGGAAACACCATATATTTT.

This sequence joins TRBV27 and TRBJ2-7; D might be TRBD2 (6 bases). CDR3 length: 14 amino acids. V gave up 2 bases and J gave up 4 bases, with 12 bases separating them. Germline CDR1 is MNHEY and CDR2 is SMNVEV (reference sequence). The CDR3 loop is CASSLGRERYEQYF. CDR3 nucleotide sequence: TGTGCCAGCAGTTTAGGACGGGAGAGGTACGAGCAGTACTTC.

The chain couples TRBV19 to TRBJ1-5; D is possibly TRBD1 (5 bases). Per germline, CDR1 LNHDA and CDR2 SQIVND (reference sequence). The ends were cut back, 3 bases at V and 3 bases at J, with 12 bases in the middle. The length of the CDR3 is 15 residues. CDR3 protein: CASSMGGGTNQPQHF. CDR3 in DNA: TGTGCCAGTAGTATGGGGGGGGGAACCAATCAGCCCCAGCATTTT.

This clone has more than one count but fewer than ten. V usage is TRBV30 and J usage is TRBJ1-5; tentative D call: TRBD1 (6 bases). The CDR3 is 15 amino acids. The germline CDR1 and CDR2 sequences are GTSNPN and SVGIG (reference sequence). V was clipped by 4 bases and J by 5 bases, with 18 bases between them. The CDR3 here is CAWKQLEQGYQPQHF. DNA of the CDR3: TGTGCCTGGAAACAGTTAGAACAGGGATATCAGCCCCAGCATTTT.

The rearrangement joins TRBV6-5 to TRBJ1-1; 7 bases fit TRBD1. The germline CDR1 and CDR2 sequences are MNHEY and SVGAGI. V lost 7 bases, J lost 11 bases, and 10 bases stayed unmatched. CDR3 length: 12 residues. The CDR3 DNA reads as TGTGCCAGCATTCCCACGACAGGGCTCGCTTTCTTT. It is translated as CASIPTTGLAFF.

V usage is TRBV29-1 and J usage is TRBJ1-1; 9 bases map to TRBD1. The CDR3 sequence is 14 residues long. The germline V gene encodes CDR1 SQVTM and CDR2 ANQGSEA. The J segment lost 1 base and the V segment lost 5 bases, leaving 5 bases of the junction unmatched. CDR3 region: CSVSLGQGNTEAFF. In nucleotides, the CDR3 is TGCAGCGTTAGTTTGGGACAGGGGAACACTGAAGCTTTCTTT. Full variable domain (remainder filled in from reference TRBV29-1 and TRBJ1-1): SAVISQKPSRDICQRGTSLTIQCQVDSQVTMMFWYRQQPGQSLTLIATANQGSEATYESGFVIDKFPISRPNLTFSTLTVSNMSPEDSSIYLCSVSLGQGNTEAFFGQGTRLTVV.

The gene calls are TRBV9 and TRBJ1-3; no clear D. V lost 2 bases to trimming and J lost 6 bases, with 24 bases between them. The CDR3 length is 18 residues. Germline CDR1 is SGDLS and CDR2 is YYNGEE. CDR3 in DNA: TGTGCCAGCAGCGTGGGAGGGCGGGGTAGTTTGTTGAAAAACACCATATATTTT. As protein: CASSVGGRGSLLKNTIYF. Full variable domain (missing parts from reference TRBV9 and TRBJ1-3): DSGVTQTPKHLITATGQRVTLRCSPRSGDLSVYWYQQSLDQGLQFLIQYYNGEERAKGNILERFSAQQFPDLHSELNLSSLELGDSALYFCASSVGGRGSLLKNTIYFGEGSWLTVV.